These 26 T cell receptor beta chains were sequenced from one sample in a study of T cells after somatic rescue of genetic block. Measured with immunoSEQ multiplex PCR; TCRdb has only the in-frame clones, and not every one. Of over 55,000 clones listed, approximately 90% were seen once; the top ten hold approximately 3%. The specimen sequenced was peripheral blood mononuclear cells (PBMCs). These receptors were obtained from a middle-aged man.

For the CDR3, the DNA is TGTGCCAGCAGCCCGCTACGACAGGGAAAAAACATTCAGTACTTC. It translates to CASSPLRQGKNIQYF. This sequence joins TRBV11-2 and TRBJ2-4; TRBD1 aligns across 7 bases. The CDR3 loop spans 15 amino acids. Germline V lookup: CDR1 SGHAT, CDR2 FQNNGV. The junction had 8 bases not matched to a gene; V was cut back by 5 bases and J by 4 bases.

The chain employs TRBV2 and TRBJ1-2; 7 bases map to TRBD1. CDR1 is SNHLY and CDR2 is FYNNEI in the germline V gene. The CDR3 is 13 amino acids. J was trimmed by 4 bases and V by 6 bases; bases with no gene match: 5. The CDR3 region is CASRPRDSYGYTF. DNA for the CDR3: TGTGCCAGCAGACCCCGGGACAGCTATGGCTACACCTTC.

The V call is TRBV30, the J call TRBJ1-2, with D unresolved. The germline V gene encodes CDR1 GTSNPN and CDR2 SVGIG (reference sequence). Trimming took 7 bases from V and 4 from J, leaving 13 bases between them. The CDR3 is 12 residues long. The CDR3 loop is CASDPGGYGYTF. As DNA, the CDR3 is TGTGCCTCCGACCCGGGCGGCTATGGCTACACCTTC.

V is TRBV6-5 and J is TRBJ2-1; D possibly corresponds to TRBD1 (6 bases). Between the trimmed V and J ends, which lost 5 bases and 3 bases, there was a span of 8 bases. There are 13 residues in the CDR3. CDR1 MNHEY and CDR2 SVGAGI come from the germline V gene. The CDR3 DNA reads as TGTGCCAGCAGTCAGGGGATCTACAATGAGCAGTTCTTC. The encoded protein is CASSQGIYNEQFF.

This clone was seen only a few times. The CDR3: CASKGQGLTQPQHF. In DNA, the CDR3 is TGTGCCAGCAAAGGACAGGGGCTCACTCAGCCCCAGCATTTT. This chain connects TRBV2 to TRBJ1-5, with 9 bases aligning to TRBD1. J lost 6 bases, V lost 7 bases, and 7 bases had no gene match. The CDR3 has 14 residues. The germline CDR1 and CDR2 sequences are SNHLY and FYNNEI.

This clone was recorded a few times. V is TRBV28 and J is TRBJ2-7; 9 bases fit TRBD1. CDR3 length: 13 amino acids. V was pared by 6 bases and J by 5 bases, with 5 bases of the junction left unmatched. Germline lookup yields CDR1 MDHEN and CDR2 SYDVKM. The CDR3: CASSPGQGDEQYF. CDR3 nucleotide sequence: TGTGCCAGCAGCCCGGGACAGGGCGACGAGCAGTACTTC.

This chain joins TRBV2 and TRBJ1-2; a weak D match, TRBD1 (6 bases). Trimming took 8 bases from V and 0 from J, leaving 13 bases between them. The CDR3 runs to 14 residues. Germline loops: CDR1 SNHLY, CDR2 FYNNEI. CDR3 DNA sequence: TGTGCCAGCGGAGGGGGAACAGCTAACTATGGCTACACCTTC. This sequence encodes CASGGGTANYGYTF.

This chain joins TRBV28 and TRBJ2-4; 8 bases match TRBD1. Unmatched junction bases numbered 10, after V lost 4 bases and J lost 5 bases. The CDR3 runs to 16 residues. In germline, CDR1 is MDHEN, CDR2 SYDVKM. CDR3 sequence: CASSSSQGGSENIQYF. DNA of the CDR3: TGTGCCAGCAGTTCATCACAGGGGGGATCCGAAAACATTCAGTACTTC.

The DNA of the CDR3 is TGTGCCAGCAGTTGGACTGGCACAGATACGCAGTATTTT. Protein: CASSWTGTDTQYF. The J gene is TRBJ2-3, the V gene TRBV2; a possible D gene is TRBD2 (5 bases). The ends were cut back, 5 bases at V and 1 base at J, with 7 bases in the middle. Germline V gene lookup returns CDR1 SNHLY and CDR2 FYNNEI. This CDR3 spans 13 amino acids.

V gene TRBV27 combines with J gene TRBJ1-6, with 8 positions matching TRBD1. The CDR3 covers 16 residues. J lost 10 bases, V lost 5 bases, and 13 bases had no gene match. Germline CDR1 is MNHEY and CDR2 is SMNVEV (reference sequence). CDR3 protein: CASSILRTGSRSPLHF. DNA for the CDR3: TGTGCCAGCAGTATCCTACGGACAGGGAGTAGGTCACCCCTCCACTTT.

The CDR3 loop reads CASSWTSPWTDTQYF. DNA of the CDR3: TGCGCCAGCAGCTGGACTAGCCCTTGGACAGATACGCAGTATTTT. The chain has TRBV5-1 and TRBJ2-3; 8 positions agree with TRBD2. The J segment lost 3 bases and the V segment lost 3 bases, leaving 6 bases of the junction unmatched. This CDR3 spans 15 amino acids. Per germline, CDR1 SGHRS and CDR2 YFSETQ.

This clone was observed a single time. The rearrangement joins TRBV29-1 to TRBJ2-3; the D is unclear. CDR1 is SQVTM, CDR2 ANQGSEA, per germline. V lost 2 bases and J 4 bases, leaving 7 bases between the germline ends. This CDR3 is 12 amino acids long. This CDR3 is CSVERAADTQYF. The CDR3 nucleotides read TGCAGCGTTGAAAGGGCCGCAGATACGCAGTATTTT.

The J gene is TRBJ1-1, the V gene TRBV6-5; no clear D gene. The V and J ends lost 6 bases and 3 bases respectively, with 11 bases between them. The CDR3 has 13 amino acids. Germline lookup yields CDR1 MNHEY and CDR2 SVGAGI. CDR3 residues: CASRGRAYTEAFF. The DNA for the CDR3 is TGTGCCAGCAGGGGCCGCGCCTACACTGAAGCTTTCTTT.

The rearrangement joins TRBV18 to TRBJ1-2; 7 bases align to TRBD1. The CDR3 has 15 amino acids. Germline V gene data show CDR1 as KGHSH and CDR2 as LQKENI. J gave up 0 bases and V 5 bases, and 6 bases lay outside the gene matches. In nucleotides, the CDR3 is TGTGCCAGCTCAACCCAGGGGGTAGCTAACTATGGCTACACCTTC. Its translation: CASSTQGVANYGYTF. Using reference TRBV18 and TRBJ1-2 for the parts outside the CDR3, the full variable domain is NAGVMQNPRHLVRRRGQEARLRCSPMKGHSHVYWYRQLPEEGLKFMVYLQKENIIDESGMPKERFSAEFPKEGPSILRIQQVVRGDSAAYFCASSTQGVANYGYTFGSGTRLTVV.

The CDR3 region is CASSDGTGDEKLFF. CDR3 DNA sequence: TGCGCCAGCAGCGACGGGACAGGGGATGAAAAACTGTTTTTT. This chain uses TRBV5-1 with TRBJ1-4; TRBD1 aligns across 10 bases. This CDR3 has 14 amino acids. CDR1 is SGHRS, CDR2 YFSETQ, per germline. The junction had 3 bases not matched to a gene; V was cut back by 4 bases and J by 6 bases.

The chain uses TRBV5-1 and TRBJ2-5, with 7 bases that match TRBD1. The ends lost 4 bases at V and 5 bases at J; junction bases unmatched: 11. The germline V gene has CDR1 SGHRS and CDR2 YFSETQ. The CDR3 spans 15 residues. The CDR3, as DNA: TGCGCCAGCAGCCCGTACAGGGGACGAAGGGAGACCCAGTACTTC. It yields the protein CASSPYRGRRETQYF.

This clone came up once. V usage is TRBV30 and J usage is TRBJ1-2; TRBD1 agrees at 11 bases. Per germline, CDR1 GTSNPN and CDR2 SVGIG (reference sequence). The V gene end was trimmed by 2 bases and the J gene end by 1 base; junction bases not matched to a gene: 6. The CDR3 loop spans 16 amino acids. CDR3 amino acids: CAWSPGTGGGNYGYTF. The CDR3 DNA sequence: TGTGCCTGGAGTCCCGGGACAGGGGGGGGTAACTATGGCTACACCTTC.

V and J are TRBV11-3 and TRBJ2-1, with a possible D match to TRBD2 (6 bases). Per germline, CDR1 SGHNT and CDR2 YENEEA. Trimming shortened V by 5 bases and J by 8 bases, and 13 bases separated the two germline ends. The CDR3 runs 13 residues. CDR3 DNA sequence: TGTGCCAGCAGCCGCGGGGTGGGCTATGAGCAGTTCTTC. This translates into CASSRGVGYEQFF.

In nucleotides, the CDR3 is TGTGCCAGCAGTACCCCCCGCAGCTCGGATGAGCAGTTCTTC. It is translated as CASSTPRSSDEQFF. The chain has TRBV28 and TRBJ2-1; D gene uncertain. V lost 5 bases, J lost 8 bases, and 16 bases lay in between. Germline V gene lookup returns CDR1 MDHEN and CDR2 SYDVKM. This CDR3 is 14 amino acids long.

This chain's CDR3 is CASSPPGRTGYYGYTF. In nucleotides, the CDR3 is TGTGCCAGCAGTCCCCCCGGACGGACAGGGTACTATGGCTACACCTTC. V usage is TRBV14 and J usage is TRBJ1-2; 8 bases align to TRBD1. V lost 6 bases and J lost 3; bases outside the gene matches: 12. Germline CDR1 SGHDN, CDR2 FVKESK. CDR3 length: 16 residues.

This chain connects TRBV19 to TRBJ2-2, with D tentatively TRBD1 (7 bases). CDR3 length: 15 residues. The ends were cut back, 5 bases at V and 2 bases at J, with 12 bases in the middle. In germline, CDR1 is LNHDA, CDR2 SQIVND (reference sequence). CDR3 region: CASSRGTANTGELFF. CDR3 coding DNA: TGTGCCAGTAGTCGCGGGACAGCTAACACCGGGGAGCTGTTTTTT.

The chain combines TRBV28 with TRBJ2-3; D may be TRBD1 or TRBD2 (5 bases each). V lost 3 bases, J lost 4 bases, and 8 bases lay in between. The germline CDR1 and CDR2 sequences are MDHEN and SYDVKM. This CDR3 has 13 amino acids. For the CDR3, the DNA is TGTGCCAGCAGTTTCGTGGGGGCAGATACGCAGTATTTT. It yields the protein CASSFVGADTQYF. The variable domain in full, with the rest retrieved from reference TRBV28 and TRBJ2-3, is DVKVTQSSRYLVKRTGEKVFLECVQDMDHENMFWYRQDPGLGLRLIYFSYDVKMKEKGDIPEGYSVSREKKERFSLILESASTNQTSMYLCASSFVGADTQYFGPGTRLTVL.

V is TRBV2 and J is TRBJ1-1; no firm D call. CDR1 and CDR2 (germline): SNHLY, FYNNEI. V was shortened by 7 bases and J by 1 base, with 13 bases between the two germline ends. There are 14 residues in the CDR3. In nucleotides, the CDR3 is TGTGCCAGCACCCAAGGAGGGTCGAACACTGAAGCTTTCTTT. This gives the protein CASTQGGSNTEAFF.

This chain joins TRBV6-5 and TRBJ1-5, with 8 nucleotides matching TRBD1. The germline V gene has CDR1 MNHEY and CDR2 SVGAGI. Trimming removed 6 bases from V and 0 bases from J; junction bases left unmatched: 4. The CDR3 length is 15 residues. The CDR3 DNA reads as TGTGCCAGCAGCCAAGACAGGGGTAGCAATCAGCCCCAGCATTTT. This sequence encodes CASSQDRGSNQPQHF.

The chain recombines TRBV27 with TRBJ1-5, with D perhaps matching TRBD1 (6 bases). Trimming pared 7 bases from V and 4 bases from J, leaving 17 bases between. Germline lookup yields CDR1 MNHEY and CDR2 SMNVEV (reference sequence). The CDR3 has 15 residues. CDR3 sequence reads: CASKFSKTGNQPQHF. DNA of the CDR3: TGTGCCAGCAAATTTAGCAAGACAGGTAATCAGCCCCAGCATTTT.

This sequence joins TRBV2 and TRBJ2-5; no clear D gene. V was trimmed by 6 bases and J by 3 bases, leaving 11 bases between them. The CDR3 extends over 13 amino acids. Germline V gene data show CDR1 as SNHLY and CDR2 as FYNNEI. The DNA for the CDR3 is TGTGCCAGCAGCCCCGCATTCAAAGAGACCCAGTACTTC. Translated: CASSPAFKETQYF.